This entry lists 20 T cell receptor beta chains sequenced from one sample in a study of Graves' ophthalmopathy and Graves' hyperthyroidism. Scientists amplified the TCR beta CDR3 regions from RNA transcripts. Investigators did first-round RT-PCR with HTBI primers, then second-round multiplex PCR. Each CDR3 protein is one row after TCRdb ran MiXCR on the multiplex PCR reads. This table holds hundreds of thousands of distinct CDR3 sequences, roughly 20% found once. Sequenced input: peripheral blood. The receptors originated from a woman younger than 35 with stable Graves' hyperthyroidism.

CDR3 sequence reads: CASRSRGQNVLYEQYF. CDR3 DNA: TGTGCCAGCAGGAGCCGGGGACAAAACGTCCTTTACGAGCAGTACTTC. J is TRBJ2-7 and V is TRBV2; a possible D gene is TRBD1 (6 bases). Germline CDR1 is SNHLY and CDR2 is FYNNEI. There are 16 residues in the CDR3. V dropped 6 bases and J dropped 4 bases, with 22 bases sitting between them. Based on the CDR3 plus reference TRBV2 and TRBJ2-7, the full variable domain is EPEVTQTPSHQVTQMGQEVILRCVPISNHLYFYWYRQILGQKVEFLVSFYNNEISEKSEIFDDQFSVERPDGSNFTLKIRSTKLEDSAMYFCASRSRGQNVLYEQYFGPGTRLTVT.

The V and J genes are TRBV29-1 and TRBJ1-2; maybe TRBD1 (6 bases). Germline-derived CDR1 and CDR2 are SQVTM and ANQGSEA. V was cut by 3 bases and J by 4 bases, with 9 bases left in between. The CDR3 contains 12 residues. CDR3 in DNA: TGCAGCGTTGACAGGGGTGGCTATGGCTACACCTTC. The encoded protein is CSVDRGGYGYTF.

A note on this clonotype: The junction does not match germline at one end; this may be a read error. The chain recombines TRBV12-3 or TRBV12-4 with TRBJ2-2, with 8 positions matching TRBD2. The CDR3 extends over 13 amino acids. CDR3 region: CASSSGGAGELCF. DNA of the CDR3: TGTGCCAGCAGTTCCGGGGGGGCCGGGGAGCTGTGTTTT.

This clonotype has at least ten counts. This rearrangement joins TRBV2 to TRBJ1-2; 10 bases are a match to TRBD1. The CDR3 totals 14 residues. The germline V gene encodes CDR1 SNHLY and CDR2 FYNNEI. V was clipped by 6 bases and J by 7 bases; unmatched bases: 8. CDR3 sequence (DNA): TGTGCCAGCAGACCCACCTGGACAGGGGGTGGCTACACCTTC. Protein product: CASRPTWTGGGYTF.

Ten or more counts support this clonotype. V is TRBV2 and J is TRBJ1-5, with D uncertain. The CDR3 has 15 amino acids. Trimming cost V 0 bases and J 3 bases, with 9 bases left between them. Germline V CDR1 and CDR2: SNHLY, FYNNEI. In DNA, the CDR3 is TGTGCCAGCAGTGAAGCGTACAGCGTCAATCAGCCCCAGCATTTT. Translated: CASSEAYSVNQPQHF.

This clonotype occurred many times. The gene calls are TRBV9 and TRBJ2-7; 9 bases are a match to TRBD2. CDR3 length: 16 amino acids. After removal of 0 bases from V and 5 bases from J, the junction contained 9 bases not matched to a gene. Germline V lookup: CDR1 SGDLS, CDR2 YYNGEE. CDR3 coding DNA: TGTGCCAGCAGCGTAGCCGGCGGGGGGGAAGGGGACGAGCAGTACTTC. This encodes CASSVAGGGEGDEQYF.

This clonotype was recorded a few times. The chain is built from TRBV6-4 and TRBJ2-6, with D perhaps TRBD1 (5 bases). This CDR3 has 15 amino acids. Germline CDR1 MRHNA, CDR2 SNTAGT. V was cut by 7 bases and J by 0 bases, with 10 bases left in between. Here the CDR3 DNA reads TGTGCCAGCACCATAGACAGCTCTGGGGCCAACGTCCTGACTTTC. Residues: CASTIDSSGANVLTF.

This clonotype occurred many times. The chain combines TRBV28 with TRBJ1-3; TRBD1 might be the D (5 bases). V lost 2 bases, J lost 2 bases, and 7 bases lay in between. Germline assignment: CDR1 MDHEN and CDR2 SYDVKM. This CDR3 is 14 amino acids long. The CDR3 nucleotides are TGTGCCAGCAGTTTAGGGGCGGCTGGAAACACCATATATTTT. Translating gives CASSLGAAGNTIYF.

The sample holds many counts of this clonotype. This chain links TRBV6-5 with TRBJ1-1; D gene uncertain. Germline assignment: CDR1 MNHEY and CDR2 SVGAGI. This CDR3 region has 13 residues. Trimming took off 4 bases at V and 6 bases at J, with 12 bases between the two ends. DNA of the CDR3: TGTGCCAGCAGTTCGAAAGGGTGGGCTGAAGCTTTCTTT. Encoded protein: CASSSKGWAEAFF.

The CDR3 protein is CASTPSWGVKETQYF. Here the CDR3 DNA reads TGTGCCAGCACACCTTCGTGGGGGGTAAAGGAGACCCAGTACTTC. The V gene is TRBV6-1, the J gene TRBJ2-5; D perhaps matches TRBD2 (6 bases). V lost 7 bases, J lost 5 bases, and 20 bases lay in between. Germline V CDR1 and CDR2: MNHNS, SASEGT. The CDR3 extends over 15 amino acids.

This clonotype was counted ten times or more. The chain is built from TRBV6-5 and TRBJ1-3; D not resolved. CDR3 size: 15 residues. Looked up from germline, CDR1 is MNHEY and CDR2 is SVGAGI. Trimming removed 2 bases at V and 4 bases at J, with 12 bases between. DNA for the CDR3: TGTGCCAGCAGTTACGGTAGCCCCTCGGGAAACACCATATATTTT. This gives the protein CASSYGSPSGNTIYF.

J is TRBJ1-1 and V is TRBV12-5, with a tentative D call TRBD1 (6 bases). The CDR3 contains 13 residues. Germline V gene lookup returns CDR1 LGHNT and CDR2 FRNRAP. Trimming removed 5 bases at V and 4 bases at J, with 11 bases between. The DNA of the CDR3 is TGTGCTAGTGGTCGGGACACCTTCACTGAAGCTTTCTTT. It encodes CASGRDTFTEAFF.

DNA of the CDR3: TGTGCCAGCAGTTACCCACCAACAGGGAATCGGTATGGCTACACCTTC. It specifies CASSYPPTGNRYGYTF. This chain connects TRBV6-2 or TRBV6-3 to TRBJ1-2; maybe TRBD1 (6 bases). The germline V and J ends were trimmed by 2 bases and 5 bases, with 18 bases remaining between them. The length of the CDR3 is 16 residues. CDR1 and CDR2 (germline): MNHEY, SVGEGT.

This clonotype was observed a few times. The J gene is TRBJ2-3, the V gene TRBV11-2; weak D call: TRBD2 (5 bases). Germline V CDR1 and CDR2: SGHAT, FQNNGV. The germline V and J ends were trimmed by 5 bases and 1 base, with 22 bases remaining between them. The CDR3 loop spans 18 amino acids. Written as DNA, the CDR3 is TGTGCCAGCAGCAACCCCCTAGCAGGTTCTACTGGCACAGATACGCAGTATTTT. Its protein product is CASSNPLAGSTGTDTQYF.

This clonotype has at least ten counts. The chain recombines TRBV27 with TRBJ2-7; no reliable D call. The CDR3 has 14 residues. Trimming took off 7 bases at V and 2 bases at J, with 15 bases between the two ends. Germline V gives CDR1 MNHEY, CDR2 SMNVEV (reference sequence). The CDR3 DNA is TGTGCCAGCACGTCCCTGGGGAACACCTACGAGCAGTACTTC. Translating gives CASTSLGNTYEQYF.

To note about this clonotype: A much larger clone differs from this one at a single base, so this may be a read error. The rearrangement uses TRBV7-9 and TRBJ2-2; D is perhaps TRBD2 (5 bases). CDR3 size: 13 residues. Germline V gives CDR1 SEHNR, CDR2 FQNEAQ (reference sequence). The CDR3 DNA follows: TGTGCCAGCAGCTCGAGAGGTCCCGGGGAGCTGTGTTTT. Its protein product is CASSSRGPGELCF.

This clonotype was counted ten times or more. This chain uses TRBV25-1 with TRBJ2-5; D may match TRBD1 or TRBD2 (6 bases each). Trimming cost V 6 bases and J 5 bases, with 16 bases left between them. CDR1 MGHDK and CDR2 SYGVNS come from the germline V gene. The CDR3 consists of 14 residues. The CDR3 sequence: CASRDMRGGETQYF. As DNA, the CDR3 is TGTGCCAGCAGGGATATGAGAGGGGGGGAGACCCAGTACTTC.

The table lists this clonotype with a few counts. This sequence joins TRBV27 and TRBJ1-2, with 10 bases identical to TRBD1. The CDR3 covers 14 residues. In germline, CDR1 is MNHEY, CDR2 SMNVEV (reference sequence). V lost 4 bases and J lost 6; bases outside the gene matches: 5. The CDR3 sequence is CASSSATGGHGYTF. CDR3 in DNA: TGTGCCAGCAGTTCCGCGACAGGGGGCCATGGCTACACCTTC.

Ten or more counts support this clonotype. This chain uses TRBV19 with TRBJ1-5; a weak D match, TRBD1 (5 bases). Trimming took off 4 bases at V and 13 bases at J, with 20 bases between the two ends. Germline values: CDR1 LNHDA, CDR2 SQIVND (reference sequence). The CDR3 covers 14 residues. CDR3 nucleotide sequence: TGTGCCAGTAGTAGGGGGGTGCAGGGAGTATCACAGCATTTT. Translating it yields CASSRGVQGVSQHF.

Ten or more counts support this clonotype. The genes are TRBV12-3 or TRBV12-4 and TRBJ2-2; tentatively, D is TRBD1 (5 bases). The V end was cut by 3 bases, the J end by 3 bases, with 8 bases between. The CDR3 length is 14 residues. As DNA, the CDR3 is TGTGCCAGCAGTTTGGGGCCTGACACCGGGGAGCTGTTTTTT. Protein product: CASSLGPDTGELFF.